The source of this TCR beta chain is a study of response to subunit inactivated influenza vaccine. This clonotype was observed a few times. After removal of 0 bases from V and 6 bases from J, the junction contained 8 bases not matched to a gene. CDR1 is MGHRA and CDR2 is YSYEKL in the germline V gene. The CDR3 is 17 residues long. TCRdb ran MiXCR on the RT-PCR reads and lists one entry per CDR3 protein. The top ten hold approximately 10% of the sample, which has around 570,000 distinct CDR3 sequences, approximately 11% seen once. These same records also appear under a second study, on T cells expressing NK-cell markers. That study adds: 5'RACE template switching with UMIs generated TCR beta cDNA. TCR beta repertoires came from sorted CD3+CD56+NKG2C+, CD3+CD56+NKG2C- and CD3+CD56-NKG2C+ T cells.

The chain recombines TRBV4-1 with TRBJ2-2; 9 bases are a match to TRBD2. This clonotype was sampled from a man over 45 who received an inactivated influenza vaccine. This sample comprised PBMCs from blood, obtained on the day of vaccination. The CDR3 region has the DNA TGCGCCAGCAGCCAAGATTACCCCGGACTAGCGTCCGGGGAGCTGTTTTTT. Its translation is CASSQDYPGLASGELFF.